This is a list of T cell receptor beta chains from one sample in a study of T-cell reconstitution after alpha-beta-depleted transplantation in children. One entry per CDR3 protein, called by TCRdb with MiXCR from the PCR reads. The sample holds under 450,000 distinct CDR3 sequences, about an eighth seen once. Sequencing used PBMCs, obtained from the stem cell graft. These TCRs come from a human donor who donated a stem cell graft to a child with Fanconi anemia. Both conserved end residues are part of each CDR3. A D gene is named only where the DNA matches it firmly. Size values are once, few and many counts, or a class for expanded clones, and some rows have none.

DNA: TGTGCCTGGGGAGTCTCCCCGAACACTGAAGCTTTCTTT; CDR3: CAWGVSPNTEAFF; size: few; length: 13; V: TRBV30; J: TRBJ1-1; D: -
DNA: TGCGCCAGCAGACATGGAGCCGGGTTGAACACCGGGGAGCTGTTTTTT; CDR3: CASRHGAGLNTGELFF; size: many; length: 16; V: TRBV5-1; J: TRBJ2-2; D: -
DNA: TGTGCCAGCAGTTACCCGGGAGGAAACTATGGCTACACCTTC; CDR3: CASSYPGGNYGYTF; size: few; length: 14; V: TRBV6-2/TRBV6-3; J: TRBJ1-2; D: -
DNA: TGCGCCAGCAGCCCCCAGACAGGAGCTAACTATGGCTACACCTTC; CDR3: CASSPQTGANYGYTF; size: -; length: 15; V: TRBV5-1; J: TRBJ1-2; D: -
DNA: TGTGCTGTCCGGGGGGGCGGTGAGACCCAGTACTTC; CDR3: CAVRGGGETQYF; size: many; length: 12; V: TRBV2; J: TRBJ2-5; D: TRBD2
DNA: TGTGCCAGCTCACCCGGCCCCCAAGAGACCCAGTACTTC; CDR3: CASSPGPQETQYF; size: many; length: 13; V: TRBV18; J: TRBJ2-5; D: -
DNA: TGCAGTGCTAGCCTTTCTCAGCGGGGGCGAACCACAGATACGCAGTATTTT; CDR3: CSASLSQRGRTTDTQYF; size: many; length: 17; V: TRBV20-1; J: TRBJ2-3; D: TRBD2
DNA: TGCAGCGTGGATCAGGTGATAGGAGGGCCAGAGACCCAGTACTTC; CDR3: CSVDQVIGGPETQYF; size: few; length: 15; V: TRBV29-1; J: TRBJ2-5; D: -
DNA: TGCGCCAGCAGCTTGGGGGGAGAGAACTATGGCTACACCTTC; CDR3: CASSLGGENYGYTF; size: many; length: 14; V: TRBV5-1; J: TRBJ1-2; D: -
DNA: TGCGCCAGCAGACAGGGCACTCAGCCCCAGCATTTT; CDR3: CASRQGTQPQHF; size: few; length: 12; V: TRBV10-2; J: TRBJ1-5; D: -